This entry describes one TCR beta chain. There is no known antigen for this receptor. The record has no base qualities; no much larger clone is one base away. The data stem from a study of cytomegalovirus exposure and HLA in healthy donors (dated by TCRdb to between 2016 and 2019). About the investigation overall: An earlier analysis of 550 to 700 of the donors reported more than 250 Gb of sequence data and about 100 million unique TCR beta sequences from around 200 million T cells. An early release that covered fewer than 750 HLA-typed donors contained approximately 320 gigabases of sequencing data and 75 million to 100 million unique TCR sequences. Of the 350 to 400 genotyped donors, approximately 82% fell in the genetic ancestry cluster associated with self-reported Caucasian donors. The aim of the study was to test whether cataloging public T cell receptors could identify signatures of past pathogen exposure. The study profiled the T cell repertoires of hundreds of subjects by immunosequencing and related them to cytomegalovirus serostatus. A separate validation cohort of 100 to 150 different subjects was used in addition to the approximately 700-subject first cohort. To predict cytomegalovirus infection status, the study brought together high-throughput TCR immunosequencing, statistical association of individual TCRs with disease status, and machine learning. In a later analysis, previously published TCR beta repertoires from some 640 donors were re-analyzed and high-resolution HLA genotyping was added so that TCR occurrence patterns could be studied. In the later analysis, no new phenotypic data were used to find candidate immune exposures; instead, reliance was placed on TCR beta sequences and their occurrence across donors. In an earlier analysis of over 550 of the donors, high-throughput TCR beta sequencing was used to judge whether each TCR beta V gene segment behaved as functional or pseudogenic. Donor age, sex, ethnicity and CMV serostatus were compiled alongside the repertoire data. A later genetic analysis took genome-wide SNP genotypes for about 65% of the roughly 670 donors and used that subset as a discovery cohort. All discovery cohort repertoires had been generated using a single sequencing platform. HLA typing included class I and class II loci at four-digit resolution. Typing coverage varied by locus: about 629-640 donors for A, B, C, DRB1 and DQB1; roughly 520 for DQA1; over 600 for DPA1; approximately 450 for DPB1. About five DR-DQ haplotypes were handled as single units for association and clustering, since linkage in the cohort was strong. On average, around 230,000 unique TCR beta nucleotide sequences were sequenced per donor among some 430 genotyped donors of the cohort, with roughly 20% of those sequences being non-productive. Overall study results and their limits: The authors suggested that the approach could potentially be extended to other disease states and immunological phenotypes. A later analysis found that most CMV-associated TCR beta chains appeared HLA-restricted, with HLA associations seemingly driven largely by CMV exposure. Linkage disequilibrium might explain the correlated functional status among segregating V segments, but an unknown experimental factor could not be ruled out. In both the original and validation cohorts, the classifier was reported to diagnose cytomegalovirus status with high specificity and sensitivity. Some IMGT-functional V segments, including TRBV6-2 and TRBV6-3, could not be told apart with the 87-base-pair reads, so those segments were excluded. A cluster of highly shared sequence variants was judged likely to represent a technical artifact of the sequencing pipeline. A later analysis associated 15,000 or so TCR beta sequences with specific HLA alleles at a false discovery rate of 0.05. An association between a missense DCLRE1C variant and V-gene and J-gene trimming of TCR beta chains was found in a later genetic analysis and replicated in an independent cohort. In a later genetic analysis, fewer N-insertions in productive TCRs were reported among donors in an Asian-associated ancestry cluster than the approximately 670-donor mean. Strong co-occurrence of HLA alleles, especially DR and DQ, made assigning TCR associations to individual alleles difficult. In vitro tests confirmed that three of the cytomegalovirus-associated TCR beta chains recognize cytomegalovirus antigens. This cohort had only TCR beta chains sequenced, and the lack of alpha or paired-chain data limited which features could be detected. In a later analysis, HLA-associated TCR beta chains showed more clonal expansion and lower generation probabilities than non-associated chains that were equally common. According to a later analysis, TCR association rates differed among HLA loci, with DRB1 alleles showing the most associated TCRs and HLA-C alleles showing the fewest. Roughly 17 rarely observed V segments, including chromosome 9 orphons, were excluded from the earlier analysis of some 590 of the donors because counts were too low. Most TCR sequences were observed very rarely across donors, whereas some public TCRs were present in many individuals. A further reported finding was that TCR beta sequences accurately predicted the HLA-A and HLA-B alleles for most subjects in the first cohort. Roughly uniform sequencing depth across donors was assumed in presence/absence analyses, although this assumption may not hold. The study listed 164 TCR beta chains as associated with cytomegalovirus. According to a later analysis, parvovirus B19, influenza, CMV and Epstein-Barr virus appeared linked to several top co-occurrence clusters. Because HLA typing was missing for some donors at each locus, association tests included only the typed subset. In an earlier analysis of under 600 of the donors, most TCR beta V segments were observed in productive rearrangements about 87% or about 30% of the time, broadly matching IMGT annotations. CMV serostatus was the only immune exposure information available for the cohort.

The germline V gene provides CDR1 MDHEN and CDR2 SYDVKM. Trimming removed 6 bases from V and 4 bases from J, leaving 15 bases between the germline ends. Taken from cysteine to phenylalanine, the CDR3 has 14 residues. Just CDR3 DNA is preserved here, 42 bases in frame from base 1. The cohort consisted of 650 to 850 healthy bone marrow donors. At the time of sampling, every cohort member was nominally healthy, though immune exposures that went unrecorded were likely present. The donor was CMV seropositive and belonged to the group of about 290 seropositive cohort members. A peripheral blood sample was collected from each donor, and TCR beta sequencing was performed on peripheral blood mononuclear cells. The Qiagen DNeasy Blood Extraction Kit was used to extract genomic DNA from the blood cell samples. Library prep was done by the immunoSEQ multiplex PCR assay. The multiplex PCR relied on a mix of 60 forward primers for TCR Vbeta segments and 13 reverse primers for TCR Jbeta segments. Amplification of the CDR3 region of rearranged TCR beta genes was performed with a multiplex PCR assay on genomic DNA. Amplified TCR beta libraries were sequenced as 87-base-pair reads on the Illumina HiSeq System. In the authors' own workflow: A later analysis tallied around 87 million unique TCR beta chains across the 600 to 700 repertoires, and about 10 million of those chains were shared by two or more donors. Raw reads were error-corrected and collapsed into unique sequences with a nearest-neighbor algorithm that merged closely related sequences to remove PCR and sequencing errors. CDR3 sequences were aligned to IMGT reference sequences to assign V, D and J gene segments. For a sequence to be retained, a match of at least six nucleotides to both a V gene segment and a J gene segment was required. Rearrangements were classified as productive when the CDR3 lacked stop codons and remained in frame with V and J, and all other rearrangements were classified as non-productive. CDR3 was defined according to IMGT convention as the region running from the second conserved V-encoded cysteine to the conserved J-encoded phenylalanine. The earlier analysis of about 610 of the donors excluded sequences that lacked an unambiguous match to a single V gene segment. In an earlier analysis of 587 of the donors, V segments were called functional above 56.7% productive rearrangements and were called segregating when the between-donor standard deviation exceeded 5%. A statistical classification framework was built for diagnosing cytomegalovirus status from the catalog of TCR beta chain sequences. V and J gene assignment, in a later analysis, came from comparing TCR nucleotide sequences with IMGT/GENE-DB human TR gene sequences. Using the TCRdist pipeline, a later analysis assigned CDR3 sequences along with most-parsimonious VDJ recombination scenarios. In a later analysis, every TCR beta chain was defined by the combination of its CDR3 amino acid sequence and its V-gene family, and reads without a unique V-gene family were dropped. A later analysis removed roughly 590 highly shared, low-generation-probability nucleotide sequences to deal with suspected cross-contamination and a sequencing artifact. In a later analysis, a clonal expansion index was calculated for each public chain from normalized within-repertoire ranks of inferred template counts. A later analysis computed generation probabilities with a VDJ recombination model fitted to out-of-frame rearrangements, and checked the results against IGoR. In a later analysis, hypergeometric tests were used to score TCR-TCR, TCR-HLA and TCR-CMV co-occurrence, with a repertoire-size bias correction applied to TCR pairs. In a later analysis, false discovery rates were estimated by permuting HLA or CMV assignments 20 times. In a later analysis, co-occurring TCRs were grouped with DBSCAN, and TCRdist sequence similarity was added when clustering was performed within HLA-allele-positive subsets. Repertoires with fewer than 30,000 or more than 120,000 public chains, plus five repertoires with anomalous nucleotide sharing, were excluded from co-occurrence clustering. The immuneACCESS repertoire file appears here via TCRdb, limited to in-frame rearrangements. These files lack a portion of the clones; in checked studies, under half of the deficit traces to unresolved V genes, and the cause of the others is not known. V and J calls and clone size are given by that table; D and trimming were obtained from the DNA. Within this sample are 160,000 or so clones, with approximately 84% of them counted one time only. The ten largest make up approximately 1.2% of the sample.

Source material: PBMCs. Rearrangement joined TRBV28 to TRBJ1-1; the D gene lacks a confident call. The receptor was isolated from a man aged 50-59 years in good health and CMV-seropositive. Read as DNA, the sequence is TGTGCCAGCAGGGTGGGATCGGGAACCACTGAAGCTTTCTTT. Translated, this gives CASRVGSGTTEAFF.